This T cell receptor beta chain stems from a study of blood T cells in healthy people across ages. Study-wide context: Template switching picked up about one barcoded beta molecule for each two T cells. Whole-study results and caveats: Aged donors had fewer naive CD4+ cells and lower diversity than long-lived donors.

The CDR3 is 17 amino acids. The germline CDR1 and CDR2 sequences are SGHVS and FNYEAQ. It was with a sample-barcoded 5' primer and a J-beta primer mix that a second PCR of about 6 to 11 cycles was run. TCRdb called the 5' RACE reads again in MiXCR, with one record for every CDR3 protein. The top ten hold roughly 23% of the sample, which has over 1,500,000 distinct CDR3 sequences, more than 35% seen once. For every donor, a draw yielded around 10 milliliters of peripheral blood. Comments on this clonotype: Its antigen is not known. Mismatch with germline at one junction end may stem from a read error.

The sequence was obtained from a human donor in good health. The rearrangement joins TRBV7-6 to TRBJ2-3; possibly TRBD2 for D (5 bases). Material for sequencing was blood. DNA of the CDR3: TGTGCCAGCAGCCTAGCCGCGGGCCACGCTGAGGGAGATACGCAGTATTTT. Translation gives CASSLAAGHAEGDTQYF.